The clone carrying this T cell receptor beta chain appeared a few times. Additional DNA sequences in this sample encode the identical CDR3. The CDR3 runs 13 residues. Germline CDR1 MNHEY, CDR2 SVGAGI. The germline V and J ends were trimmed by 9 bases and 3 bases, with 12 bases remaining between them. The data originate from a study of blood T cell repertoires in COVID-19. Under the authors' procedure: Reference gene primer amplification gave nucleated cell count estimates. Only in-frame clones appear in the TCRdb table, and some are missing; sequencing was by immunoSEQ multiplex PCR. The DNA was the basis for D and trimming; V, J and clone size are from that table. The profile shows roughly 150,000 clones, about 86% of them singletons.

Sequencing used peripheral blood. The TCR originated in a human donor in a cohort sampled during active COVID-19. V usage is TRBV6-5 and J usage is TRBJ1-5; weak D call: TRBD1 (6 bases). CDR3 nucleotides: TGTGCCAGTTTCGGACAGTTCAATCAGCCCCAGCATTTT. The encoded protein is CASFGQFNQPQHF.